This entry features one T cell receptor (beta chain) sequence. What it binds is not known. The PCR ran on 60 Vbeta and 13 Jbeta primers. Produced via immunoSEQ multiplex PCR; TCRdb's table is partial and in-frame only. The table lists about 130,000 clones, around three quarters of them singletons, with roughly 6.8% in the top ten. The CDR3 is 16 amino acids. CDR1 SGHRS and CDR2 YFSETQ come from the germline V gene. The germline V and J ends were trimmed by 4 bases and 7 bases, with 22 bases remaining between them. This entry comes from a study of cytomegalovirus exposure and HLA in healthy donors. Whole-study results and caveats: The classifier, whose performance was assessed in both the original and validation cohorts, reportedly diagnosed cytomegalovirus status with high specificity and sensitivity. The study labeled 150 to 200 TCR beta chains cytomegalovirus-associated.

Sequenced: PBMCs. The sequence was collected from a man aged 35-49 years in good health and CMV-seropositive. The chain uses TRBV5-1 and TRBJ2-3; D perhaps matches TRBD1 (6 bases). The CDR3, as DNA: TGCGCCAGCAGCCGGATGGGACAATCGGCACCGAATACGCAGTATTTT. It translates to CASSRMGQSAPNTQYF. The full variable domain, its missing parts supplied by reference TRBV5-1 and TRBJ2-3, is KAGVTQTPRYLIKTRGQQVTLSCSPISGHRSVSWYQQTPGQGLQFLFEYFSETQRNKGNFPGRFSGRQFSNSRSEMNVSTLELGDSALYLCASSRMGQSAPNTQYFGPGTRLTVL.